This T cell receptor beta chain was captured by sequencing in a study of T cells in tuberculosis. Latent tuberculosis screening used tuberculin skin test and IGRA at entry. The CDR3 consists of 16 residues. Germline trimming cut 0 bases from V and 3 bases from J; bases unmatched to any gene: 3. Looked up from germline, CDR1 is KGHSH and CDR2 is LQKENI. Study-level findings and limits: Smaller distances to GMM-specific TCRs suggested their expansion in active tuberculosis.

TCRdb keeps only in-frame clones here, not all; method: immunoSEQ multiplex PCR. Counted here are more than 35,000 clones, almost 95% occurring once; the ten biggest clones make up about 12%. Concerning this clone: The antigen is unknown.

The chain joins TRBV18 to TRBJ2-3; 10 bases align to TRBD2. This clonotype originated in a donor aged 5 to 30 with latent tuberculosis or without tuberculosis infection. Some clones in this sample may be carry-over from other donors' samples. Sequenced material: PBMCs. The CDR3 DNA follows: TGTGCCAGCTCACCACCCCAGCGGGGGGGAACAGATACGCAGTATTTT. Its translation is CASSPPQRGGTDTQYF.